These 10 T cell receptor beta chains were all obtained from the same sample, sequenced in a study of CD8 T cells in Susac syndrome. Random hexamers served to reverse transcribe about 0.5 to 1 ug RNA. TCRdb called the immunoSEQ multiplex PCR reads again in MiXCR, with one record for every CDR3 protein. The table lists 85,000 to 95,000 distinct CDR3 sequences, 90% to 95% of them singletons, with around 0.33% in the top ten. Sequenced sample: CD4+ T cells from PBMCs. The receptors were sampled from a human donor with Susac syndrome.

This clonotype occurred a few times. V is TRBV6-2 or TRBV6-3 and J is TRBJ1-2; TRBD1 agrees at 7 bases. The CDR3 covers 14 residues. Per germline, CDR1 MNHEY and CDR2 SVGEGT. Trimming cost V 6 bases and J 2 bases; bases outside gene matches: 6. Here the CDR3 DNA reads TGTGCCAGCAGGCCCCCGGGACAGAACTATGGCTACACCTTC. Protein product: CASRPPGQNYGYTF.

This clonotype was picked up one time. J is TRBJ2-4 and V is TRBV20-1; TRBD2 is a possible D gene (6 bases). Germline V gene lookup returns CDR1 DFQATT and CDR2 SNEGSKA (reference sequence). This CDR3 is 15 amino acids long. CDR3 coding DNA: TGCAGCTCAGGAGGGGTCATACTAGCCAAAAACATTCAGTACTTC. Residues: CSSGGVILAKNIQYF.

This chain links TRBV20-1 with TRBJ1-2, with D possibly being TRBD1 (5 bases). V shed 1 base and J shed 4 bases, with 13 bases lying between them. The CDR3 length is 14 residues. Germline CDR1 and CDR2: DFQATT and SNEGSKA (reference sequence). Here the CDR3 DNA reads TGCAGTGCTAGAGGGCAGGCCAGGGTCTATGGCTACACCTTC. This sequence encodes CSARGQARVYGYTF.

This chain joins TRBV20-1 and TRBJ2-3; 10 bases match TRBD2. This CDR3 spans 15 amino acids. The trim removed 0 bases at V and 6 bases at J, leaving 6 bases unmatched. Per the germline V gene, CDR1 is DFQATT and CDR2 is SNEGSKA (reference sequence). CDR3 loop: CSAREKRGGSDTQYF. As DNA, the CDR3 is TGCAGTGCTAGAGAAAAGCGGGGGGGGTCGGATACGCAGTATTTT.

The chain employs TRBV3-1 and TRBJ1-2; no clear D gene. V shed 4 bases and J shed 2 bases, with 8 bases lying between them. Germline V gives CDR1 LGHDT, CDR2 YNNKEL (reference sequence). CDR3 length equals 13 residues. The CDR3 coding sequence is TGTGCCAGCAGCCGGGAAGGGAACTATGGCTACACCTTC. Its translation is CASSREGNYGYTF. The whole variable domain, remainder taken from reference TRBV3-1 and TRBJ1-2, is DTAVSQTPKYLVTQMGNDKSIKCEQNLGHDTMYWYKQDSKKFLKIMFSYNNKELIINETVPNRFSPKSPDKAHLNLHINSLELGDSAVYFCASSREGNYGYTFGSGTRLTVV.

This clonotype was seen only a few times. The chain combines TRBV29-1 with TRBJ1-2; no firm D call. CDR1 is SQVTM, CDR2 ANQGSEA, per germline. Trimming removed 3 bases from V and 8 bases from J, with 4 bases in between. The length of the CDR3 is 9 residues. For the CDR3, the DNA is TGCAGCGTTGACAGGGGCTACACCTTC. It translates to CSVDRGYTF.

This clonotype was recorded only once. The chain has TRBV24-1 and TRBJ2-3; the match to TRBD1 covers 7 bases. The V segment lost 2 bases and the J segment 10 bases; nucleotides outside the gene matches: 8. Germline V gives CDR1 KGHDR, CDR2 SFDVKD. The length of the CDR3 is 14 residues. In DNA form, the CDR3 reads TGTGCCACCAGTGATTCGGGACAGAGAAGGGCGCAGTATTTT. This sequence encodes CATSDSGQRRAQYF.

CDR3: CASSPGQFWNIQYF. The CDR3 DNA reads TGTGCCAGTAGTCCAGGACAGTTCTGGAACATTCAGTACTTC. The V call is TRBV19, the J call TRBJ2-4; the D gene is possibly TRBD1 (6 bases). Germline loops: CDR1 LNHDA, CDR2 SQIVND (reference sequence). The CDR3 contains 14 residues. Trimming took off 5 bases at V and 7 bases at J, with 15 bases between the two ends.

The J gene is TRBJ1-1, the V gene TRBV4-2; D remains unclear. Germline CDR1 and CDR2: LGHNA and YNFKEQ. The CDR3 spans 17 residues. The V and J ends lost 3 bases and 1 base respectively, with 18 bases between them. In nucleotides, the CDR3 is TGTGCCAGCAGCCAGGACGTGAGGGAAGTATGGAACACTGAAGCTTTCTTT. It is translated as CASSQDVREVWNTEAFF.

This chain uses TRBV5-1 with TRBJ2-3; tentative D call: TRBD2 (5 bases). Germline CDR1 and CDR2: SGHRS and YFSETQ. The germline V and J ends were trimmed by 0 bases and 5 bases, with 10 bases remaining between them. The CDR3 length is 14 residues. The CDR3 reads CASSLVTRKDTQYF. CDR3 DNA sequence: TGCGCCAGCAGCTTGGTAACTAGAAAAGATACGCAGTATTTT.